These 23 T cell receptor beta chains share one sample of origin, sequenced in a study of cytomegalovirus exposure and HLA in healthy donors. PCR was performed using 60 Vbeta and 13 Jbeta primers. Method: immunoSEQ multiplex PCR; TCRdb's copy keeps in-frame clones and lacks some. The table lists about 150,000 clones, about 80% of them singletons, with under 7.5% in the top ten. Input material: PBMCs. All receptors derive from a woman between 50 and 59 years old in good health and CMV-seropositive.

This clone was detected once. The genes are TRBV4-3 and TRBJ2-3; 11 bases are shared with TRBD1. The junction had 2 bases not matched to a gene; V was cut back by 1 base and J by 5 bases. The V gene's germline CDR1 is LGHNA and CDR2 YSLEER. The CDR3 contains 15 residues. The CDR3 sequence is CASSQVGQGVDTQYF. The DNA for the CDR3 is TGCGCCAGCAGCCAAGTGGGACAGGGGGTAGATACGCAGTATTTT.

The V gene is TRBV11-2, the J gene TRBJ1-6; possible D gene TRBD1, 6 bases. Germline V lookup: CDR1 SGHAT, CDR2 FQNNGV. The CDR3 runs 19 residues. V was shortened by 6 bases and J by 0 bases, with 21 bases between the two germline ends. The CDR3 region is CASRNHPYRASSYNSPLHF. DNA for the CDR3: TGTGCCAGCAGGAATCATCCTTACAGGGCGAGCTCCTATAATTCACCCCTCCACTTT. The complete variable domain, with remaining parts taken from reference TRBV11-2 and TRBJ1-6, reads EAGVAQSPRYKIIEKRQSVAFWCNPISGHATLYWYQQILGQGPKLLIQFQNNGVVDDSQLPKDRFSAERLKGVDSTLKIQPAKLEDSAVYLCASRNHPYRASSYNSPLHFGNGTRLTVT.

The chain carries TRBV12-2 and TRBJ2-7; no check of the table's D call, TRBD2, against the DNA was made. TRBV12-2 is designated a pseudogene. The CDR3 totals 16 residues. CDR3 nucleotide sequence: TGTGCAAGTCGCTTAGCAAGGACTAGCGGGGCCCCCGAGCAGTACTTC. Residues: CASRLARTSGAPEQYF.

CDR3 sequence: CASSVDTKNTEAFF. CDR3 bases: TGCGCCAGCAGCGTGGACACCAAGAACACTGAAGCTTTCTTT. V and J are TRBV5-1 and TRBJ1-1; weak D call: TRBD1 (5 bases). This CDR3 region has 14 residues. Germline V gene data show CDR1 as SGHRS and CDR2 as YFSETQ. V lost 4 bases and J lost 1, with 11 bases in between.

The chain has TRBV27 and TRBJ2-7; 14 bases fit TRBD2. J lost 7 bases, V lost 4 bases, and 9 bases had no gene match. CDR1 and CDR2 (germline): MNHEY, SMNVEV (reference sequence). The CDR3 has 16 amino acids. CDR3 region: CASSYSTSGGEGEQYF. CDR3 sequence (DNA): TGTGCCAGCAGTTACTCGACTAGCGGGGGGGAAGGAGAGCAGTACTTC.

The chain has TRBV4-1 and TRBJ2-3; D remains unclear. Germline V gives CDR1 MGHRA, CDR2 YSYEKL. CDR3 length: 13 amino acids. V lost 4 bases and J lost 2, with 7 bases in between. Here the CDR3 DNA reads TGCGCCAGCAGCCTTGTCCTCACAGATACGCAGTATTTT. Translated, it gives CASSLVLTDTQYF.

V is TRBV27 and J is TRBJ2-2; D gene ambiguous. This CDR3 comprises 13 residues. The V gene's germline CDR1 is MNHEY and CDR2 SMNVEV (reference sequence). Trimming removed 5 bases from V and 3 bases from J, with 7 bases in between. The CDR3 DNA sequence: TGTGCCAGCAGTGTCCGGGACACCGGGGAGCTGTTTTTT. Translation gives CASSVRDTGELFF.

The gene calls are TRBV7-6 and TRBJ1-1; D ambiguous. This CDR3 is 15 amino acids long. Trimming cost V 4 bases and J 0 bases, with 12 bases left between them. Germline V lookup: CDR1 SGHVS, CDR2 FNYEAQ. The CDR3 region has the DNA TGTGCCAGCAGCTCAGAGGATTTTCTGAACACTGAAGCTTTCTTT. It encodes CASSSEDFLNTEAFF.

About this clone itself: A junction end diverges from the germline sequence, so it may reflect a read error. The genes are TRBV7-9 and TRBJ2-1; a possible D gene is TRBD2 (6 bases). Germline CDR1 and CDR2: SEHNR and FQNEAQ (reference sequence). The CDR3 extends over 13 amino acids. In DNA, the CDR3 is TGTGCCAGCAGCACAAAGCAGGGAGGTGAGCAGCTCTTC. Translated: CASSTKQGGEQLF.

This sequence joins TRBV11-2 and TRBJ2-5; D ambiguous. The tail of the sequence fits TRBJ2-7 better, so the J call may be wrong. The CDR3 is made up of 12 amino acids. CDR1 is SGHAT, CDR2 FQNNGV, per germline. As DNA, the CDR3 is TGTGCCAGCAGTCAGTCAGGCTACGAGCAGTACTTC. Translation gives CASSQSGYEQYF.

The V gene is TRBV7-9, the J gene TRBJ2-7; D possibly corresponds to TRBD2 (6 bases). CDR3 length: 16 amino acids. Trimming stripped 0 bases from V and 4 bases from J, with 16 bases between. Germline loops: CDR1 SEHNR, CDR2 FQNEAQ (reference sequence). This chain's CDR3 is CASSLARGTRRYEQYF. The CDR3 region has the DNA TGTGCCAGCAGCTTAGCGCGGGGAACTAGAAGGTACGAGCAGTACTTC.

This clone was picked up a small number of times. The rearrangement links TRBV6-1 to TRBJ2-1; 7 bases agree with TRBD1. Germline CDR1 MNHNS, CDR2 SASEGT. The CDR3 consists of 16 residues. Trimming took 4 bases from V and 6 from J; bases not matched to a gene: 12. CDR3 in amino acids: CASSGRGQVWGNEQFF. CDR3 sequence (DNA): TGTGCCAGCAGTGGGCGAGGACAGGTATGGGGCAATGAGCAGTTCTTC.

The chain uses TRBV9 and TRBJ2-1; 13 nucleotides align to TRBD2. Per germline, CDR1 SGDLS and CDR2 YYNGEE. V dropped 0 bases and J dropped 8; count of bases not matched to a gene: 8. This CDR3 spans 17 amino acids. CDR3 sequence reads: CASSVGAGTSGKDEQFF. The CDR3 DNA sequence: TGTGCCAGCAGCGTAGGGGCCGGGACTAGCGGGAAGGATGAGCAGTTCTTC. The whole variable domain, remainder taken from reference TRBV9 and TRBJ2-1, is DSGVTQTPKHLITATGQRVTLRCSPRSGDLSVYWYQQSLDQGLQFLIQYYNGEERAKGNILERFSAQQFPDLHSELNLSSLELGDSALYFCASSVGAGTSGKDEQFFGPGTRLTVL.

The V and J genes are TRBV2 and TRBJ1-2, with 8 bases fitting TRBD1. Germline CDR1 reads SNHLY; CDR2 reads FYNNEI. This CDR3 region has 14 residues. Germline trimming cut 6 bases from V and 7 bases from J; bases unmatched to any gene: 10. CDR3 bases: TGTGCCAGCAGAATTGCGCCGGGACAGGCTGGCTACACCTTC. Its protein product is CASRIAPGQAGYTF.

The chain is built from TRBV6-1 and TRBJ2-1, with 13 bases fitting TRBD2. V gave up 4 bases and J gave up 6 bases; unmatched junction bases: 3. This CDR3 is 15 amino acids long. The germline V gene has CDR1 MNHNS and CDR2 SASEGT. CDR3 bases: TGTGCCAGCAGTGCACTAGCGGGGGGGCCCAATGAGCAGTTCTTC. Its translation: CASSALAGGPNEQFF.

This rearrangement joins TRBV28 to TRBJ2-3, with a tentative D call TRBD2 (5 bases). The germline V gene has CDR1 MDHEN and CDR2 SYDVKM. V was shortened by 6 bases and J by 2 bases, with 15 bases between the two germline ends. The CDR3 has 15 residues. The CDR3 loop reads CASSPRGPFTDTQYF. The CDR3 coding sequence is TGTGCCAGCAGCCCCCGAGGGCCATTCACAGATACGCAGTATTTT.

On this clone: One end of the junction does not line up with germline, which may come from a read error. The chain joins TRBV7-9 to TRBJ2-7; D is ambiguous. CDR1 and CDR2 (germline): SEHNR, FQNEAQ (reference sequence). CDR3 length: 13 residues. The CDR3: CSSSTIPGYEQYF. The CDR3 nucleotides read TGTTCCAGCAGCACCATCCCAGGCTACGAGCAGTACTTC. Drawing the rest from reference TRBV7-9 and TRBJ2-7, the complete variable domain is DTGVSQNPRHKITKRGQNVTFRCDPISEHNRLYWYRQTLGQGPEFLTYFQNEAQLEKSRLLSDRFSAERPKGSFSTLEIQRTEQGDSAMYLCSSSTIPGYEQYFGPGTRLTVT.

This clone was observed a few times. V and J are TRBV6-1 and TRBJ2-2; tentative D call: TRBD2 (5 bases). Trimming took 2 bases from V and 7 from J, leaving 8 bases between them. Germline values: CDR1 MNHNS, CDR2 SASEGT. CDR3 length equals 13 residues. Here the CDR3 reads CASSELGSGELFF. The CDR3 DNA sequence: TGTGCCAGCAGTGAACTAGGGAGCGGGGAGCTGTTTTTT.

V usage is TRBV13 and J usage is TRBJ2-5, with D possibly being TRBD1 (5 bases). The J call could be wrong; TRBJ2-7 is a better fit for the DNA end. The CDR3 spans 15 residues. CDR1 is PRHDT, CDR2 FYEKMQ, per germline (reference sequence). The CDR3 loop reads CASSSRKDILYEQYF. CDR3 DNA sequence: TGTGCCAGCAGTAGCAGGAAGGACATCCTTTACGAGCAGTACTTC.

The chain has TRBV5-1 and TRBJ2-7; perhaps TRBD1 as D (5 bases). CDR1 is SGHRS and CDR2 is YFSETQ in the germline V gene. The length of the CDR3 is 13 residues. The V gene lost 0 bases and the J gene lost 3 bases, with 7 bases spanning the gap. The CDR3 here is CASSLGQIYEQYF. CDR3 DNA: TGCGCCAGCAGCTTGGGACAGATCTACGAGCAGTACTTC.

V and J are TRBV5-6 and TRBJ2-2, with D perhaps TRBD1 (6 bases). Trimming removed 4 bases at V and 6 bases at J, with 19 bases between. CDR3 length equals 16 residues. Germline lookup yields CDR1 SGHDT and CDR2 YYEEEE. The chain's CDR3 is CASSPRRGFRAGELFF. The CDR3 bases are TGTGCCAGCAGCCCCCGCAGGGGTTTTAGGGCCGGGGAGCTGTTTTTT.

The V gene is TRBV7-8, the J gene TRBJ2-7, with a tentative D call TRBD1 (5 bases). The V end lost 6 bases, the J end lost 2 bases, and 14 bases lay between the germline ends. Germline CDR1 and CDR2: SGHVS and FQNEAQ. The CDR3 contains 14 residues. CDR3 amino acids: CASSLREMAYEQYF. DNA of the CDR3: TGTGCCAGCAGTCTCAGGGAAATGGCCTACGAGCAGTACTTC.

J is TRBJ2-7 and V is TRBV4-1, with 9 bases aligning to TRBD2. CDR3 length: 15 amino acids. The V gene end was trimmed by 0 bases and the J gene end by 2 bases; junction bases not matched to a gene: 2. The V gene's germline CDR1 is MGHRA and CDR2 YSYEKL. CDR3 DNA: TGCGCCAGCAGCCAAGAGAGCGGGGGGACCTACGAGCAGTACTTC. Translation: CASSQESGGTYEQYF.